This TCR beta chain stems from a study of OX40 agonist ivuxolimab in advanced cancers. Generated by immunoSEQ multiplex PCR, the TCRdb table keeps only in-frame clones and is missing some. The table has approximately 40,000 clones, about 83% seen once; the top ten hold 20% to 25%. General study results and limits: Within 6 weeks, CD4+ and CD8+ blood T cells expanded clonally at 0.1 to 3.0 mg/kg.

Germline CDR1 MNHNY, CDR2 SVGAGI (reference sequence). The V end was cut by 2 bases, the J end by 0 bases, with 8 bases between. CDR3 length equals 15 residues. To note about this clone: Its antigen is not known.

The J gene is TRBJ1-5, the V gene TRBV6-6, with a tentative D call TRBD1 (5 bases). This receptor was obtained from an adult with an advanced solid tumor such as melanoma, head and neck, liver or kidney cancer. The source was CD4+ or CD8+ T cells sorted from blood, collected in a trial of the OX40 agonist ivuxolimab. The CDR3 DNA reads TGTGCCAGCAGTTACGGCAGGGATAGCAATCAGCCCCAGCATTTT. It codes for CASSYGRDSNQPQHF.